Given below is one TCR beta chain in context. Its antigen is not identified. Researchers ran the PCR with 60 Vbeta and 13 Jbeta primers. TCRdb keeps only in-frame clones here, not all; method: immunoSEQ multiplex PCR. Altogether 130,000 or so clones are present, 6.5% to 9.5% being singletons, with the ten largest covering under 5.5%. These data belong to a study of cytomegalovirus exposure and HLA in healthy donors. Study at large: Under 85% of 398 genotyped donors fell in the Caucasian-associated ancestry cluster.

General observations from the study: Analyses of presence/absence relied on an assumption of roughly uniform sequencing depth across donors. Productive status was seen about 90% or about 30% of the time for most TCR beta V segments in an earlier analysis.

Trimming left V 0 bases short and J 4 bases short, with 12 bases between. CDR1 is LGHNA, CDR2 YNFKEQ, per germline. The CDR3 covers 15 residues. In nominal health when sampled, donors likely had unrecorded immune exposures nonetheless. This clonotype was obtained from a man aged 35 to 55 in good health and CMV-seronegative. The sequencing input was PBMCs. The chain joins TRBV4-2 to TRBJ1-1; D is perhaps TRBD1 (5 bases). CDR3 in DNA: TGTGCCAGCAGCCAAGAAGCAGGGTTGGGCACTGAAGCTTTCTTT. Its protein product is CASSQEAGLGTEAFF.